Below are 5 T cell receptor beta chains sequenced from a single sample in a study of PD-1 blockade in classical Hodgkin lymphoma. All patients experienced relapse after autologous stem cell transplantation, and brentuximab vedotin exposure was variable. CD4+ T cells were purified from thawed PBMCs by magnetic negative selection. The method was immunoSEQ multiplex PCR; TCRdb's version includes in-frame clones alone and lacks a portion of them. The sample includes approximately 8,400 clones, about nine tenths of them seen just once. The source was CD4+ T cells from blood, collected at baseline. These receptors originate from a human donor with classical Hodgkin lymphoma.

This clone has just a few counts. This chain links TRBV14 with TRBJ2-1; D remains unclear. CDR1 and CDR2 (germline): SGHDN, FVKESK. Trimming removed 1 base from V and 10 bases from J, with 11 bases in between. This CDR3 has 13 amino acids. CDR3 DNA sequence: TGTGCCAGCAGCCAAGGGCGGCCAACGGAGCAGTTCTTC. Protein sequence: CASSQGRPTEQFF.

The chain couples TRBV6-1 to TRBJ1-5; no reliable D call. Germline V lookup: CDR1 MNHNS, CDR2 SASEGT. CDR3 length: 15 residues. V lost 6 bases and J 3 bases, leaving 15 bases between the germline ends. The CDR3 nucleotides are TGTGCCAGCAGCGAAATCGGGGATTACAATCAGCCCCAGCATTTT. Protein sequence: CASSEIGDYNQPQHF.

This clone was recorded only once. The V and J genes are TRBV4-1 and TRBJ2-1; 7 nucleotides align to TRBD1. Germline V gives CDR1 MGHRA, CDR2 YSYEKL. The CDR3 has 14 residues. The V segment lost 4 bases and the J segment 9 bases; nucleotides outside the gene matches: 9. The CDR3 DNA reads TGCGCCAGCAGCCCGCCCGGCAGGGGGTTTGAGCAGTTCTTC. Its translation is CASSPPGRGFEQFF.

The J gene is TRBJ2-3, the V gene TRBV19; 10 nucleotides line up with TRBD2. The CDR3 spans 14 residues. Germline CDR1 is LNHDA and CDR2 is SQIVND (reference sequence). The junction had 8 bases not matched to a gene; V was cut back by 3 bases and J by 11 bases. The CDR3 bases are TGTGCCAGTAGTATTATCAGCGGGAGGGGGGTGCAGTATTTT. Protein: CASSIISGRGVQYF. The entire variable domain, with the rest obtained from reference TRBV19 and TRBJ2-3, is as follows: DGGITQSPKYLFRKEGQNVTLSCEQNLNHDAMYWYRQDPGQGLRLIYYSQIVNDFQKGDIAEGYSVSREKKESFPLTVTSAQKNPTAFYLCASSIISGRGVQYFGPGTRLTVL.

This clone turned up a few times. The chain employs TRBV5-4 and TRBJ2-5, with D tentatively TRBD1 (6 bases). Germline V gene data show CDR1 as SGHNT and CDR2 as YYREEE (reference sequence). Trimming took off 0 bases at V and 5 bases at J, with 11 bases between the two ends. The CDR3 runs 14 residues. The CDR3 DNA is TGTGCCAGCAGCTTGGCAGGGGTTAGGGAGACCCAGTACTTC. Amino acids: CASSLAGVRETQYF.